These 23 T cell receptor beta chains were sequenced from one sample in a study of blood T cell repertoires in COVID-19. Clones were read by immunoSEQ multiplex PCR, and TCRdb kept only the in-frame ones, dropping some. The data show 200,000 to 250,000 clones, with approximately 89% seen just once and about 3.5% held by the top ten. Source material: PBMCs or T cells enriched from blood (not recorded which). The origin of the receptors is a woman aged 25 to 39 who had been exposed to COVID-19.

Of note for this clone: A junction end diverges from the germline sequence, so it may reflect a read error. The V gene is TRBV6-5, the J gene TRBJ1-1; 10 nucleotides match TRBD1. The CDR3 has 14 residues. The germline gives CDR1 MNHEY, CDR2 SVGAGI. CDR3 region: CASKPGQGNSEAFF. The CDR3 coding sequence is TGTGCCAGCAAACCGGGACAGGGGAACTCTGAAGCTTTCTTT.

The rearrangement joins TRBV2 to TRBJ2-7; 12 nucleotides align to TRBD2. The germline CDR1 and CDR2 sequences are SNHLY and FYNNEI. The CDR3 extends over 16 amino acids. Unmatched junction bases numbered 13, after V lost 9 bases and J lost 4 bases. The CDR3 is CASRGQKLAGGYEQYF. The CDR3, as DNA: TGTGCCAGTCGGGGACAGAAACTAGCGGGAGGTTACGAGCAGTACTTC.

The chain has TRBV7-6 and TRBJ2-1, with a weak D call TRBD1 (5 bases). The CDR3 runs 15 residues. V lost 5 bases and J 0 bases, leaving 11 bases between the germline ends. Germline V gene lookup returns CDR1 SGHVS and CDR2 FNYEAQ. The CDR3 DNA is TGTGCCAGCAGCCTGACAGATTCCTCCTACAATGAGCAGTTCTTC. Translation gives CASSLTDSSYNEQFF.

This chain uses TRBV7-2 with TRBJ2-7, with TRBD2 matching over 12 bases. Germline loops: CDR1 SGHTA, CDR2 FQGNSA. The ends lost 6 bases at V and 4 bases at J; junction bases unmatched: 7. The CDR3 consists of 15 residues. CDR3 in amino acids: CASSRTSGERYEQYF. The CDR3 nucleotides read TGTGCCAGCAGTCGGACTAGCGGGGAGAGGTACGAGCAGTACTTC.

The chain couples TRBV19 to TRBJ2-7; the D gene is possibly TRBD1 (6 bases). V shed 8 bases and J shed 5 bases, with 16 bases lying between them. The CDR3 is 13 amino acids. From germline, CDR1 is LNHDA and CDR2 SQIVND (reference sequence). The CDR3: CASGSQGSDEQYF. The CDR3 nucleotides read TGTGCCAGTGGATCACAGGGTTCCGACGAGCAGTACTTC.

The gene calls are TRBV9 and TRBJ1-6; D gene ambiguous. Looked up from germline, CDR1 is SGDLS and CDR2 is YYNGEE. The V end lost 4 bases, the J end lost 7 bases, and 15 bases lay between the germline ends. The CDR3 is made up of 15 amino acids. The chain's CDR3 is CASSPIAGTNSPLHF. The CDR3 DNA follows: TGTGCCAGCAGCCCCATAGCCGGTACGAATTCACCCCTCCACTTT.

The V gene is TRBV4-1, the J gene TRBJ1-3; no clear D gene. CDR3 size: 13 residues. Germline lookup yields CDR1 MGHRA and CDR2 YSYEKL. Trimming shortened V by 2 bases and J by 0 bases, and 2 bases separated the two germline ends. The CDR3 protein is CASSQHSGNTIYF. In DNA form, the CDR3 reads TGCGCCAGCAGCCAACACTCTGGAAACACCATATATTTT.

The V and J genes are TRBV5-1 and TRBJ1-5; no firm D call. There are 15 residues in the CDR3. Germline-derived CDR1 and CDR2 are SGHRS and YFSETQ. The V end lost 5 bases, the J end lost 2 bases, and 14 bases lay between the germline ends. The CDR3 protein is CASSYSGGGNQPQHF. DNA of the CDR3: TGCGCCAGCAGTTATTCAGGTGGTGGCAATCAGCCCCAGCATTTT.

Concerning this clone itself: One end of the junction does not line up with germline, which may come from a read error. This chain links TRBV19 with TRBJ2-5, with 10 bases aligning to TRBD2. From germline, CDR1 is LNHDA and CDR2 SQIVND (reference sequence). This CDR3 contains 13 residues. CDR3 protein: CASSIAGGETQYF. The CDR3 DNA follows: TGTGCCAGTAGCATAGCGGGAGGAGAGACCCAGTACTTC.

J is TRBJ2-1 and V is TRBV6-5; 7 bases are shared with TRBD2. CDR1 is MNHEY and CDR2 is SVGAGI in the germline V gene. With V trimmed by 0 bases and J by 2 bases, 4 bases remained unmatched. The CDR3 runs to 16 residues. The CDR3 loop is CASSYSAGAPYNEQFF. CDR3 DNA: TGTGCCAGCAGTTACTCGGCGGGAGCCCCCTACAATGAGCAGTTCTTC.

The J gene is TRBJ1-6, the V gene TRBV19, with 9 bases identical to TRBD1. In germline, CDR1 is LNHDA, CDR2 SQIVND (reference sequence). With 4 bases clipped from V and 9 bases from J, the junction kept 10 bases outside the gene matches. This CDR3 spans 16 amino acids. The CDR3: CASSTGTGSGRSPLHF. In nucleotides, the CDR3 is TGTGCCAGTAGTACCGGGACAGGGTCCGGTCGTTCACCCCTCCACTTT. The whole variable domain, remainder taken from reference TRBV19 and TRBJ1-6, is DGGITQSPKYLFRKEGQNVTLSCEQNLNHDAMYWYRQDPGQGLRLIYYSQIVNDFQKGDIAEGYSVSREKKESFPLTVTSAQKNPTAFYLCASSTGTGSGRSPLHFGNGTRLTVT.

The chain combines TRBV5-1 with TRBJ1-1; possible D gene TRBD1, 5 bases. There are 17 residues in the CDR3. With 2 bases removed from V and 0 bases from J, the gap between germline ends came to 17 bases. CDR1 SGHRS and CDR2 YFSETQ come from the germline V gene. Here the CDR3 DNA reads TGCGCCAGCAGCTTATATCAATCTCAGACAGTGAACACTGAAGCTTTCTTT. This encodes CASSLYQSQTVNTEAFF.

The chain carries TRBV30 and TRBJ2-1, with 12 positions matching TRBD2. The CDR3 runs 19 residues. V shed 0 bases, J shed 3 bases, and the junction held 12 bases outside the gene matches. From germline, CDR1 is GTSNPN and CDR2 SVGIG (reference sequence). Written as DNA, the CDR3 is TGTGCCTGGAGTGTACGTTGGGCTAGCGGGAGGGGGGGCTACAATGAGCAGTTCTTC. Residues: CAWSVRWASGRGGYNEQFF.

V usage is TRBV6-6 and J usage is TRBJ1-1; D gene ambiguous. Germline V gene lookup returns CDR1 MNHNY and CDR2 SVGAGI (reference sequence). The germline V and J ends were trimmed by 0 bases and 11 bases, with 13 bases remaining between them. This CDR3 has 13 amino acids. The CDR3: CASSYSLLPRAFF. For the CDR3, the DNA is TGTGCCAGCAGTTACTCTCTCCTTCCACGGGCTTTCTTT.

The chain combines TRBV2 with TRBJ2-7; 12 bases line up with TRBD1. Trimming took 7 bases from V and 4 from J; bases not matched to a gene: 5. The germline gives CDR1 SNHLY, CDR2 FYNNEI. There are 14 residues in the CDR3. The CDR3 nucleotides are TGTGCCAGCACCGGGACAGGGGGCGCGTACGAGCAGTACTTC. The encoded protein is CASTGTGGAYEQYF.

The J gene is TRBJ1-4, the V gene TRBV10-3; 8 bases are shared with TRBD1. V lost 6 bases and J lost 8; bases outside the gene matches: 5. The length of the CDR3 is 13 residues. Looked up from germline, CDR1 is ENHRY and CDR2 is SYGVKD. Here the CDR3 reads CAISVGQEEKLFF. DNA of the CDR3: TGTGCCATCAGCGTGGGACAGGAAGAAAAACTGTTTTTT.

The rearrangement joins TRBV18 to TRBJ2-3, with 11 bases aligning to TRBD1. The CDR3 is 16 amino acids. After removal of 3 bases from V and 2 bases from J, the junction contained 4 bases not matched to a gene. Germline assignment: CDR1 KGHSH and CDR2 LQKENI. The CDR3 DNA reads as TGTGCCAGCTCACCCTGGACAGGGGGCTTCACAGATACGCAGTATTTT. Its protein is CASSPWTGGFTDTQYF.

This chain connects TRBV2 to TRBJ1-5; TRBD1 aligns across 9 bases. The V gene end was trimmed by 6 bases and the J gene end by 1 base; junction bases not matched to a gene: 7. Germline assignment: CDR1 SNHLY and CDR2 FYNNEI. The CDR3 sequence is 16 residues long. CDR3 residues: CASSEIQGASNQPQHF. CDR3 in DNA: TGTGCCAGCAGCGAAATACAGGGGGCCAGCAATCAGCCCCAGCATTTT.

The table lists this clone with a count of one. The chain uses TRBV11-1 and TRBJ2-3, with 12 positions matching TRBD2. From germline, CDR1 is SGHAT and CDR2 FQDESV (reference sequence). V dropped 3 bases and J dropped 0; count of bases not matched to a gene: 1. The CDR3 runs to 16 residues. The CDR3: CASSFGLAGSTDTQYF. CDR3 DNA sequence: TGTGCCAGCAGCTTCGGACTAGCGGGGAGCACAGATACGCAGTATTTT.

The chain employs TRBV7-9 and TRBJ1-2; D is undetermined. The CDR3 runs 14 residues. Per the germline V gene, CDR1 is SEHNR and CDR2 is FQNEAQ (reference sequence). Trimming removed 0 bases at V and 7 bases at J, with 12 bases between. The DNA for the CDR3 is TGTGCCAGCAGCTTAGCAAGGGTCAGCGGTGGCTACACCTTC. It is translated as CASSLARVSGGYTF.

The chain couples TRBV3-1 (or the pseudogene TRBV3-2) to TRBJ2-1, with 8 bases fitting TRBD2. The CDR3 is made up of 14 amino acids. In germline, CDR1 is LGHDT, CDR2 YNNKEL (reference sequence). The V segment lost 6 bases and the J segment 6 bases; nucleotides outside the gene matches: 7. CDR3 sequence reads: CASRPGLVGNEQFF. CDR3 DNA: TGTGCCAGCAGGCCGGGACTAGTTGGCAATGAGCAGTTCTTC.

V and J are TRBV29-1 and TRBJ2-7, with 9 bases fitting TRBD2. The V and J ends lost 2 bases and 4 bases, in that order; junction bases with no gene match: 12. The CDR3 is 16 residues long. The germline V gene has CDR1 SQVTM and CDR2 ANQGSEA. Written as DNA, the CDR3 is TGCAGCGTTGAACTTCTGCGGGAGGGCCTTGAGTACGAGCAGTACTTC. Translating it yields CSVELLREGLEYEQYF.

The J gene is TRBJ2-3, the V gene TRBV28; 8 nucleotides line up with TRBD2. The CDR3 loop spans 15 amino acids. Looked up from germline, CDR1 is MDHEN and CDR2 is SYDVKM. J was trimmed by 7 bases and V by 5 bases; bases with no gene match: 11. This CDR3 is CASSPRLAGRYTQYF. DNA for the CDR3: TGTGCCAGCAGTCCGCGCTTAGCGGGACGGTATACGCAGTATTTT.